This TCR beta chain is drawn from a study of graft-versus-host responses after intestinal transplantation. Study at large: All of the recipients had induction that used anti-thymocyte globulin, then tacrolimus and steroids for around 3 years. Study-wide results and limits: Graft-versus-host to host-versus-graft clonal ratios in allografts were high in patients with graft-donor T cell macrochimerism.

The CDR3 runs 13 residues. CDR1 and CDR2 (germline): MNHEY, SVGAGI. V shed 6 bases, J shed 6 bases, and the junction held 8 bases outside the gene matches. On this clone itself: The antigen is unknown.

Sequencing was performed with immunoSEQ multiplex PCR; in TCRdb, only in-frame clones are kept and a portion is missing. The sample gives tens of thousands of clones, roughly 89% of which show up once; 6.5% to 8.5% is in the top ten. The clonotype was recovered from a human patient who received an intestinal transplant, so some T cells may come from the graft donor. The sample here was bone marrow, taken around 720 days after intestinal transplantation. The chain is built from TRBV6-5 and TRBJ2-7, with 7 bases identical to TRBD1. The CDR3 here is CASRPRGKSEQYF. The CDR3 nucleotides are TGTGCCAGCAGACCCAGGGGGAAGAGCGAGCAGTACTTC.